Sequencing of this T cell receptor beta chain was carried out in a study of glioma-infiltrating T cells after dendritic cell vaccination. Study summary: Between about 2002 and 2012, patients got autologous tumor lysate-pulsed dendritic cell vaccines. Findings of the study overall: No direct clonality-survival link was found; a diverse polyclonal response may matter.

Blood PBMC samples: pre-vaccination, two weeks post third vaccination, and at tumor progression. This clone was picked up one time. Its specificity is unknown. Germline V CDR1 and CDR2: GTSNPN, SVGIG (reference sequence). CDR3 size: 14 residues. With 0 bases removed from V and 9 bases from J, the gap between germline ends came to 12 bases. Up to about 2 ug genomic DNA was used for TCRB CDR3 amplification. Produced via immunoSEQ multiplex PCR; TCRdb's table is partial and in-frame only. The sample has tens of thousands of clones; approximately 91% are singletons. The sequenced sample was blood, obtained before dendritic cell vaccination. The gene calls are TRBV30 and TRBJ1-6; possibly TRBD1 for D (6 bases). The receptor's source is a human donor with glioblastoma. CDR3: CAWSVGGGISPLHF. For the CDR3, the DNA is TGTGCCTGGAGTGTAGGGGGTGGTATTTCACCCCTCCACTTT.